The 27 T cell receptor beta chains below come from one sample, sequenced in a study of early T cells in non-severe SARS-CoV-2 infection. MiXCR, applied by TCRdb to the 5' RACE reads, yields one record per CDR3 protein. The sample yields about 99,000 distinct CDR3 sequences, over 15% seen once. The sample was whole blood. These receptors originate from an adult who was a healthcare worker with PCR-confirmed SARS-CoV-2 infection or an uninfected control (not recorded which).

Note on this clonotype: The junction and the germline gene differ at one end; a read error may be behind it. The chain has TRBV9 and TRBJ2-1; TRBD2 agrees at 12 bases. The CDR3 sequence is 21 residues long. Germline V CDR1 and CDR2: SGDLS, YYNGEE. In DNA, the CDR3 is TGTGCCAGCAGCGGGATCAGACTAGCGGGAGATCCCGCGTGGTCCTACAATGAGCAGCTCTTC. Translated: CASSGIRLAGDPAWSYNEQLF.

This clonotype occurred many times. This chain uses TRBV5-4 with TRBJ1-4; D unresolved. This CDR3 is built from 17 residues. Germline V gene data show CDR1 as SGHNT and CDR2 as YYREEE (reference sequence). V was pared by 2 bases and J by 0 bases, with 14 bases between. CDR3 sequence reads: CASSFAGELATNEKLFF. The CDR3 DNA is TGTGCCAGCAGCTTTGCCGGGGAGCTTGCAACTAATGAAAAACTGTTTTTT. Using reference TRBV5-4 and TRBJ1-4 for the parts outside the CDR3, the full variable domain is ETGVTQSPTHLIKTRGQQVTLRCSSQSGHNTVSWYQQALGQGPQFIFQYYREEENGRGNFPPRFSGLQFPNYSSELNVNALELDDSALYLCASSFAGELATNEKLFFGSGTQLSVL.

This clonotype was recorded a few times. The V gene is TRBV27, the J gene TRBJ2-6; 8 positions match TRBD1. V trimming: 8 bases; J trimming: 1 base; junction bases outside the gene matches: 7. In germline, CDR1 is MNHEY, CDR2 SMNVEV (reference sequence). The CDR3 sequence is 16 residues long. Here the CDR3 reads CASALTGGSGANVLTF. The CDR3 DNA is TGTGCCAGCGCTTTAACAGGGGGGTCTGGGGCCAACGTCCTGACTTTC.

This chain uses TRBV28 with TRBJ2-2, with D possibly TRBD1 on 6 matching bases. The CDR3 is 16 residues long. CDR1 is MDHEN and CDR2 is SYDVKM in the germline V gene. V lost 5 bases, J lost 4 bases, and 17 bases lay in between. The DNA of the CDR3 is TGTGCCAGCAGTCCTACCGGGACAAGGCCCACCGGGGAGCTGTTTTTT. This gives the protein CASSPTGTRPTGELFF.

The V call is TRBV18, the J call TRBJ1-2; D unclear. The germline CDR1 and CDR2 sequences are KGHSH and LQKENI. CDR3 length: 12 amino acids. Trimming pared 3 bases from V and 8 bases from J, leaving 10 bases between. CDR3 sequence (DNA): TGTGCCAGCTCACCCTCCGGGCCGGGCTACACCTTC. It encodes CASSPSGPGYTF.

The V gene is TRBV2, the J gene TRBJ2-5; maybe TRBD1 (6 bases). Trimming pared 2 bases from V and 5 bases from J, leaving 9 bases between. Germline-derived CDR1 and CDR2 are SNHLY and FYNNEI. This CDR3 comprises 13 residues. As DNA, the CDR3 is TGTGCCAGCAGTGAAACCAGGGGTGAGACCCAGTACTTC. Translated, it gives CASSETRGETQYF.

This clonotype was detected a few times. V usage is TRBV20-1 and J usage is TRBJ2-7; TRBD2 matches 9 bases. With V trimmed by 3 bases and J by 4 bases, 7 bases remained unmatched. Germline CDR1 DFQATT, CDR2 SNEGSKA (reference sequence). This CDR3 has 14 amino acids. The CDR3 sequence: CSASLAGIGYEQYF. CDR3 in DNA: TGCAGTGCTAGTCTAGCGGGAATTGGGTACGAGCAGTACTTC.

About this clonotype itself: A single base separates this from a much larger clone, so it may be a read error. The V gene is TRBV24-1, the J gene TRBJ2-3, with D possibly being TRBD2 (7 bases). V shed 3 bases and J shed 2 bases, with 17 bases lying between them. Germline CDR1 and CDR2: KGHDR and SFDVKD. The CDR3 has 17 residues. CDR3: CATSDPRGADYTDTQYF. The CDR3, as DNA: TGTGCCACCAGTGATCCCCGGGGGGCGGACTACACAGATACGCAGTATTTT.

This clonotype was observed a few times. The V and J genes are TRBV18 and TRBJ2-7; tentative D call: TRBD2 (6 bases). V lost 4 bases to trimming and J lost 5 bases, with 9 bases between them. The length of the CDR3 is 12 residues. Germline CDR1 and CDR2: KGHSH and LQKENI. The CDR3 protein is CASSRDFHEQYF. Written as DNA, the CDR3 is TGTGCCAGCTCACGGGACTTCCACGAGCAGTACTTC.

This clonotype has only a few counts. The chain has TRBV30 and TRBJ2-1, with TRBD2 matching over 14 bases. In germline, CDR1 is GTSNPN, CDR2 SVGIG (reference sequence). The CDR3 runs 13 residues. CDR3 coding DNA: TGTGCGTGGGGACTAGCGGGGGCGAGTGAGCAGTTCTTC. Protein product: CAWGLAGASEQFF.

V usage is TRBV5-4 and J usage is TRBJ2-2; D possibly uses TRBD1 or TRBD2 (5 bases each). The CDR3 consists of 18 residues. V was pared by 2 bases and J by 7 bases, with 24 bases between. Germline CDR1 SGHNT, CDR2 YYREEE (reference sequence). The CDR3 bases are TGTGCCAGCAGCTTACTGGGTGCCGGGGCGCAGGCCCGCGGGGAGCTGTTTTTT. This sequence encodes CASSLLGAGAQARGELFF.

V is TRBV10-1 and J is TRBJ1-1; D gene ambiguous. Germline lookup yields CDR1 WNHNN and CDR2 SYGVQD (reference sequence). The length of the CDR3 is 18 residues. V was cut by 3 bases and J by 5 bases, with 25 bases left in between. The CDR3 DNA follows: TGCGCCAGCAGTGATACGGGTCGGGGTGAGGGTTTCGGGACTGAAGCTTTCTTT. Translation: CASSDTGRGEGFGTEAFF.

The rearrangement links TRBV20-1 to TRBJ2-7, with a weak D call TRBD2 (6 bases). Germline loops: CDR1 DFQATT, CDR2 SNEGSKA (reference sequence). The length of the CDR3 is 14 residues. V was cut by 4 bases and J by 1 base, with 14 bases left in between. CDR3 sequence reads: CSAILRGRSYEQYF. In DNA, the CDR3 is TGCAGTGCTATTCTACGGGGGAGATCCTACGAGCAGTACTTC.

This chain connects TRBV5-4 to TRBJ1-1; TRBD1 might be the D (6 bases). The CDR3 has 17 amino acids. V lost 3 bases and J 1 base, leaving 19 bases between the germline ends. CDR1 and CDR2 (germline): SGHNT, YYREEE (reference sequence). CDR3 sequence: CASSSRVPGDWNTEAFF. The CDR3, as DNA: TGTGCCAGCAGCTCAAGGGTCCCAGGGGACTGGAACACTGAAGCTTTCTTT.

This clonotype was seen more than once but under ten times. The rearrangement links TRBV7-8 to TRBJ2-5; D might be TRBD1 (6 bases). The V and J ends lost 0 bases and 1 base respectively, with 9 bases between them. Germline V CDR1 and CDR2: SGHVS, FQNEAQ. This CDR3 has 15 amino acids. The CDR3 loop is CASSLAQGFQETQYF. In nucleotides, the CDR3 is TGTGCCAGCAGCTTAGCTCAGGGGTTCCAAGAGACCCAGTACTTC.

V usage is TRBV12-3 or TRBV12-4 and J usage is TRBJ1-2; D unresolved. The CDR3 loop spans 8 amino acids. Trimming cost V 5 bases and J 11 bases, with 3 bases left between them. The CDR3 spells CASSRYTF. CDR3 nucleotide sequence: TGTGCCAGCAGTCGGTACACCTTC.

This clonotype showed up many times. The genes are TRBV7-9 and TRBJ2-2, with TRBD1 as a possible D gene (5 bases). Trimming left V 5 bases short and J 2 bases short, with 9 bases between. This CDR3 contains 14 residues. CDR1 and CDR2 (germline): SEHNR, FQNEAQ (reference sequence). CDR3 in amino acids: CASSQDTNTGELFF. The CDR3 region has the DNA TGTGCCAGCAGCCAGGACACAAACACCGGGGAGCTGTTTTTT.

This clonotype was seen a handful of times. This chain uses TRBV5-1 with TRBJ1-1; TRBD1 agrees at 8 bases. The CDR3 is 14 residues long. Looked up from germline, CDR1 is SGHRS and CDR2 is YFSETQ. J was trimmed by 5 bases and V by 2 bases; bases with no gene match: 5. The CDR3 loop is CASSLRQGRTEAFF. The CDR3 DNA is TGCGCCAGCAGCTTACGACAGGGGAGGACTGAAGCTTTCTTT.

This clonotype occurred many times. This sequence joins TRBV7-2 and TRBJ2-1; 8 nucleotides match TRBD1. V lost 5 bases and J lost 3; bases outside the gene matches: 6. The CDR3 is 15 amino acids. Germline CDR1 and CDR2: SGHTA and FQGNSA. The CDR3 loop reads CASSPRQGYYNEQFF. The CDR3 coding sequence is TGTGCCAGCAGCCCCCGACAGGGGTACTACAATGAGCAGTTCTTC.

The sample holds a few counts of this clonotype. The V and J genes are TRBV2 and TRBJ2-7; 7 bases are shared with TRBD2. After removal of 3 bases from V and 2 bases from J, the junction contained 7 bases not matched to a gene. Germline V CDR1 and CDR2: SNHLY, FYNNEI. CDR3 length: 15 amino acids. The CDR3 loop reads CASSETGRGAYEQYF. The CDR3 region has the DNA TGTGCCAGCAGTGAGACGGGCCGGGGGGCCTACGAGCAGTACTTC.

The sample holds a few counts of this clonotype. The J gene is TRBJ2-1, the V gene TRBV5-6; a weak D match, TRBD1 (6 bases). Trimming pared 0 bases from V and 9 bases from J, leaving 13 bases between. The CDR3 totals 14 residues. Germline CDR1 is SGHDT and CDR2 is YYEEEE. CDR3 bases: TGTGCCAGCAGCTTGGTATGGGGGCGGATTGAGCAGTTCTTC. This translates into CASSLVWGRIEQFF.

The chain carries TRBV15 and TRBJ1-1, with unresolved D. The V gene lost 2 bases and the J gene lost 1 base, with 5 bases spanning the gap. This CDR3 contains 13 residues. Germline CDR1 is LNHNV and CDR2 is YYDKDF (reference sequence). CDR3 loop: CATSRSKNTEAFF. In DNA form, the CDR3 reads TGTGCCACCAGCAGATCGAAGAACACTGAAGCTTTCTTT.

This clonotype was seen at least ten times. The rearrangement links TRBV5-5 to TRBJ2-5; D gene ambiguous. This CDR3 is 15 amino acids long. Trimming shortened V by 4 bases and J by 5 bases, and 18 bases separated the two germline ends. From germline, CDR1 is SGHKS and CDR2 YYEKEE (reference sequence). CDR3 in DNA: TGTGCCAGCAGCCCTGGGCCGATCCCTGGGGAGACCCAGTACTTC. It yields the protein CASSPGPIPGETQYF.

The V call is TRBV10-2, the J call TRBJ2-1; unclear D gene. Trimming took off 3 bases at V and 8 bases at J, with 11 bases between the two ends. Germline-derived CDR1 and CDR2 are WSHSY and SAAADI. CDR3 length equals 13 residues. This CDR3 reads CASSDYRWDEQFF. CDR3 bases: TGCGCCAGCAGTGATTATCGGTGGGATGAGCAGTTCTTC.

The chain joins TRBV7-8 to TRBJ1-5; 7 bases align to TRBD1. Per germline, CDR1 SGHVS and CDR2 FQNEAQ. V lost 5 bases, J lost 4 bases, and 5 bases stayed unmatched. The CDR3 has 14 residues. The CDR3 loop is CASSPGGRNQPQHF. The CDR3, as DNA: TGTGCCAGCAGCCCAGGGGGTCGAAATCAGCCCCAGCATTTT.

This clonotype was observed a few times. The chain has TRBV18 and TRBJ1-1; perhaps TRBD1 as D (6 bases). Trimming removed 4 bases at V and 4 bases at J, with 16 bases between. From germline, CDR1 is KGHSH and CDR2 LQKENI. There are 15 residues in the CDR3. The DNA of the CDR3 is TGTGCCAGCTCACGAGAAACAGGGAAAGGCACTGAAGCTTTCTTT. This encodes CASSRETGKGTEAFF.

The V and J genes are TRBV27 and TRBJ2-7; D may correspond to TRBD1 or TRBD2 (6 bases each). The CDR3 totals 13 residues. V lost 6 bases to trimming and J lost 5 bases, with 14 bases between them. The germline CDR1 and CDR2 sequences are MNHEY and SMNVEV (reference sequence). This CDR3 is CASRGGFWNEQYF. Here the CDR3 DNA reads TGTGCCAGCAGAGGGGGGTTTTGGAACGAGCAGTACTTC.